The 23 T cell receptor beta chains in this list originate from one sample, sequenced in a study of shared clonotypes between healthy human individuals. Generated by immunoSEQ multiplex PCR, the TCRdb table keeps only in-frame clones and is missing some. The sample shows more than 500,000 clones, approximately 95% of them seen only once. The sample consisted of naive CD4+ T cells sorted from blood. Subset defined: CD45RA+ positively selected. These receptors originate from a woman in her thirties in good health.

The rearrangement links TRBV2 to TRBJ2-1; 10 bases line up with TRBD2. Trimming at V came to 4 bases and at J to 4 bases, leaving 10 bases not matched to a gene. Germline CDR1 SNHLY, CDR2 FYNNEI. The CDR3 totals 17 residues. CDR3 in DNA: TGTGCCAGCAGTGGCCTCGGAGCGGGAGGGAGATACAATGAGCAGTTCTTC. It yields the protein CASSGLGAGGRYNEQFF.

This rearrangement joins TRBV2 to TRBJ2-1; no clear D gene. Between the trimmed V and J ends, which lost 2 bases and 4 bases, there was a span of 6 bases. CDR1 and CDR2 from the germline V gene are SNHLY and FYNNEI. There are 13 residues in the CDR3. As DNA, the CDR3 is TGTGCCAGCAGTGAAACTGGATACAATGAGCAGTTCTTC. Encoded protein: CASSETGYNEQFF.

This rearrangement joins TRBV19 to TRBJ1-5; D gene uncertain. The CDR3 has 12 residues. V was pared by 10 bases and J by 4 bases, with 11 bases between. CDR1 is LNHDA and CDR2 is SQIVND in the germline V gene (reference sequence). This CDR3 reads CAIPICNQPQHF. CDR3 nucleotide sequence: TGTGCCATCCCGATCTGTAATCAGCCCCAGCATTTT.

This chain uses TRBV6-6 with TRBJ2-2; possibly TRBD2 for D (6 bases). This CDR3 spans 16 amino acids. Trimming shortened V by 6 bases and J by 6 bases, and 20 bases separated the two germline ends. CDR1 and CDR2 (germline): MNHNY, SVGAGI (reference sequence). CDR3 amino acids: CASSTERASIPGELFF. The CDR3 DNA sequence: TGTGCCAGCAGCACGGAGCGGGCTTCAATCCCCGGGGAGCTGTTTTTT.

The chain employs TRBV5-8 and TRBJ2-3, with a weak D call TRBD2 (5 bases). The ends were cut back, 4 bases at V and 0 bases at J, with 15 bases in the middle. Looked up from germline, CDR1 is SGHTS and CDR2 is YDEGEE. The CDR3 loop spans 16 amino acids. CDR3 in DNA: TGTGCCAGCAGCCCAGGACTGGACGTTAGCACAGATACGCAGTATTTT. The encoded protein is CASSPGLDVSTDTQYF.

The rearrangement joins TRBV6-1 to TRBJ2-1, with 14 bases matching TRBD2. This CDR3 region has 14 residues. Germline V gene sequence: CDR1 MNHNS, CDR2 SASEGT. CDR3 coding DNA: TGTGGGGCGGTGGGACTAGCGGGAGCGGATGAGCAGTTCTTC. Translated, it gives CGAVGLAGADEQFF.

This sequence joins TRBV18 and TRBJ2-5; D is undetermined. Germline lookup yields CDR1 KGHSH and CDR2 LQKENI. V was pared by 0 bases and J by 4 bases, with 9 bases between. The CDR3 contains 14 residues. The DNA for the CDR3 is TGTGCCAGCTCACCACCGTCAGCTAGAGAGACCCAGTACTTC. This sequence encodes CASSPPSARETQYF.

The gene calls are TRBV19 and TRBJ1-5; 7 nucleotides match TRBD1. V dropped 4 bases and J dropped 6; count of bases not matched to a gene: 3. Germline loops: CDR1 LNHDA, CDR2 SQIVND (reference sequence). The CDR3 loop spans 13 amino acids. CDR3 coding DNA: TGTGCCAGTAGTAGACAGGGTGCTCAGCCCCAGCATTTT. Its protein product is CASSRQGAQPQHF.

V usage is TRBV9 and J usage is TRBJ2-2; 7 bases map to TRBD2. CDR1 and CDR2 from the germline V gene are SGDLS and YYNGEE. The CDR3 runs 16 residues. The junction had 7 bases not matched to a gene; V was cut back by 4 bases and J by 1 base. The DNA for the CDR3 is TGTGCCAGCAGCTCAAGCGGGGCCCAGAACACCGGGGAGCTGTTTTTT. Its protein is CASSSSGAQNTGELFF.

The chain recombines TRBV5-1 with TRBJ2-2; 9 nucleotides line up with TRBD2. The CDR3 has 15 residues. Germline V gene sequence: CDR1 SGHRS, CDR2 YFSETQ. Trimming removed 1 base from V and 6 bases from J; junction bases left unmatched: 4. For the CDR3, the DNA is TGCGCCAGCAGCTTGCTAGCGGGATTATCCGGGGAGCTGTTTTTT. Translating it yields CASSLLAGLSGELFF. Full variable domain (remainder filled in from reference TRBV5-1 and TRBJ2-2): KAGVTQTPRYLIKTRGQQVTLSCSPISGHRSVSWYQQTPGQGLQFLFEYFSETQRNKGNFPGRFSGRQFSNSRSEMNVSTLELGDSALYLCASSLLAGLSGELFFGEGSRLTVL.

V gene TRBV11-2 combines with J gene TRBJ2-7, with D unclear. Germline CDR1 and CDR2: SGHAT and FQNNGV. CDR3 length: 12 residues. V was trimmed by 7 bases and J by 6 bases, leaving 13 bases between them. CDR3 in amino acids: CASNPPLGEQYF. DNA of the CDR3: TGTGCCAGCAACCCTCCCCTTGGCGAGCAGTACTTC.

The chain employs TRBV11-2 and TRBJ1-2; a possible D gene is TRBD1 (6 bases). CDR1 and CDR2 from the germline V gene are SGHAT and FQNNGV. There are 13 residues in the CDR3. V lost 3 bases and J 7 bases, leaving 12 bases between the germline ends. The CDR3 loop is CASSFGRDTGYTF. The CDR3 DNA reads TGTGCCAGCAGCTTCGGCAGGGACACTGGCTACACCTTC.

The chain couples TRBV7-9 to TRBJ2-3; D is tentatively TRBD1 or TRBD2 (5 bases each). CDR1 SEHNR and CDR2 FQNEAQ come from the germline V gene (reference sequence). Between the trimmed V and J ends, which lost 5 bases and 6 bases, there was a span of 18 bases. This CDR3 has 15 amino acids. CDR3 DNA sequence: TGTGCCAGCAGCCCAGGGAGTGGGGCAGGCGATACGCAGTATTTT. Amino acids: CASSPGSGAGDTQYF.

The chain combines TRBV11-2 with TRBJ1-2, with D possibly TRBD1 on 6 matching bases. Deletions cut 5 bases from V and 6 bases from J, with 13 bases between. Germline V CDR1 and CDR2: SGHAT, FQNNGV. This CDR3 is 13 amino acids long. The CDR3 DNA sequence: TGTGCCAGCAGCCCATCTTACAGGGATGGCTACACCTTC. Translating it yields CASSPSYRDGYTF.

The sample holds one count of this clone. The gene calls are TRBV28 and TRBJ1-5; D call uncertain. The length of the CDR3 is 15 residues. Germline assignment: CDR1 MDHEN and CDR2 SYDVKM. With 2 bases removed from V and 6 bases from J, the gap between germline ends came to 14 bases. CDR3 protein: CASSLNQAPVQPQHF. In DNA form, the CDR3 reads TGTGCCAGCAGTTTAAACCAGGCCCCTGTTCAGCCCCAGCATTTT.

This sequence joins TRBV9 and TRBJ2-7, with 12 nucleotides matching TRBD1. After removal of 7 bases from V and 0 bases from J, the junction contained 8 bases not matched to a gene. The length of the CDR3 is 16 residues. Germline CDR1 reads SGDLS; CDR2 reads YYNGEE. The CDR3 bases are TGTGCCAGCGCCCCGGGGGGACAGGGGGCCTCCTACGAGCAGTACTTC. The encoded protein is CASAPGGQGASYEQYF.

This chain connects TRBV5-4 to TRBJ1-2; TRBD1 is a possible D gene (6 bases). CDR3 size: 16 residues. Trimming cost V 0 bases and J 5 bases, with 17 bases left between them. CDR1 and CDR2 from the germline V gene are SGHNT and YYREEE (reference sequence). The CDR3 sequence is CASSLAAGVSLYGYTF. The CDR3 DNA is TGTGCCAGCAGCTTGGCGGCAGGGGTTTCCCTTTATGGCTACACCTTC.

The V and J genes are TRBV28 and TRBJ2-7; tentatively, D is TRBD1 or TRBD2 (5 bases each). Trimming removed 7 bases at V and 0 bases at J, with 16 bases between. Germline V gene sequence: CDR1 MDHEN, CDR2 SYDVKM. CDR3 length: 15 residues. CDR3 coding DNA: TGTGCCAGCATCCACCGGGACGTTAGCTCCTACGAGCAGTACTTC. This sequence encodes CASIHRDVSSYEQYF.

This clone was detected only once. The genes are TRBV6-6 and TRBJ1-5; D perhaps matches TRBD1 (5 bases). The CDR3 length is 16 residues. Looked up from germline, CDR1 is MNHNY and CDR2 is SVGAGI (reference sequence). V lost 0 bases to trimming and J lost 2 bases, with 11 bases between them. The CDR3 protein is CASSYSGGTGNQPQHF. The CDR3, as DNA: TGTGCCAGCAGTTACTCTGGGGGTACTGGCAATCAGCCCCAGCATTTT.

J is TRBJ2-3 and V is TRBV27; 7 bases align to TRBD1. The CDR3 consists of 16 residues. Trimming removed 3 bases from V and 4 bases from J; junction bases left unmatched: 10. Germline values: CDR1 MNHEY, CDR2 SMNVEV (reference sequence). For the CDR3, the DNA is TGTGCCAGCAGTTTGACTCCCGGGACAGCTTCAGATACGCAGTATTTT. It yields the protein CASSLTPGTASDTQYF.

The genes are TRBV28 and TRBJ1-5; perhaps TRBD1 as D (5 bases). CDR3 size: 13 residues. CDR1 is MDHEN and CDR2 is SYDVKM in the germline V gene. The V gene lost 3 bases and the J gene lost 7 bases, with 10 bases spanning the gap. The CDR3 DNA is TGTGCCAGCAGTTTCAGGGTAATCCAGCCCCAGCATTTT. This sequence encodes CASSFRVIQPQHF.

The V call is TRBV29-1, the J call TRBJ2-3, with TRBD2 matching 16 bases. This CDR3 region has 16 residues. After removal of 6 bases from V and 6 bases from J, the junction contained 9 bases not matched to a gene. CDR1 and CDR2 from the germline V gene are SQVTM and ANQGSEA. The CDR3 spells CSVNLGGLAGGDTQYF. In DNA, the CDR3 is TGCAGCGTAAACCTGGGGGGACTAGCGGGAGGGGATACGCAGTATTTT.

This chain connects TRBV28 to TRBJ1-2, with no clear D. Germline V gene lookup returns CDR1 MDHEN and CDR2 SYDVKM. This CDR3 has 13 residues. V was shortened by 7 bases and J by 4 bases, with 13 bases between the two germline ends. In DNA, the CDR3 is TGTGCCAGCACCCCATCCCGACGCTATGGCTACACCTTC. Its protein is CASTPSRRYGYTF.